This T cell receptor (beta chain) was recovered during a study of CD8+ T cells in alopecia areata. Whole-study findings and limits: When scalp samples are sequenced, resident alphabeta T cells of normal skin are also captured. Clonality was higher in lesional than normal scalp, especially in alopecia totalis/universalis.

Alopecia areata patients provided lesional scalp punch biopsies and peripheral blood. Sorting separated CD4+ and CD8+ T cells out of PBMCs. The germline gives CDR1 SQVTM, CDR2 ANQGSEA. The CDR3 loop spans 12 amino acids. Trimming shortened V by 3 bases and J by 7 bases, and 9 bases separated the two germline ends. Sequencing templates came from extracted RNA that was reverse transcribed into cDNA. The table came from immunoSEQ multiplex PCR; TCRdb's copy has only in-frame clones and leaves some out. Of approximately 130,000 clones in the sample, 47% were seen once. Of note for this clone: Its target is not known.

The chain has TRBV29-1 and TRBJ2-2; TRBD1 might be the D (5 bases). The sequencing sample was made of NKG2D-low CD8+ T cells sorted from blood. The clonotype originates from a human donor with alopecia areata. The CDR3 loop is CSVDGQHGELFF. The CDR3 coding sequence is TGCAGCGTTGATGGACAACACGGGGAGCTGTTTTTT.